The TCR beta chain described here comes from a study of cytomegalovirus exposure and HLA in healthy donors. General study results and limits: Some segments of the V type, notably TRBV6-2 and TRBV6-3, were excluded as indistinguishable.

PCR involved 60 Vbeta and 13 Jbeta primers. Profiling relied on immunoSEQ multiplex PCR, and the TCRdb table lists in-frame clones only, not all of them. The sample holds about 160,000 clones, roughly two thirds seen once. The germline V gene has CDR1 MGHRA and CDR2 YSYEKL. The CDR3 sequence is 15 residues long. The V gene end was trimmed by 0 bases and the J gene end by 2 bases; junction bases not matched to a gene: 4. Concerning this clone: Its antigen is currently unknown.

This TCR came from a woman aged 30 to 39 in good health and CMV-seronegative. The chain joins TRBV4-1 to TRBJ2-7, with 7 bases identical to TRBD1. Sequences were obtained from PBMCs. The CDR3 coding sequence is TGCGCCAGCAGCCAAGATGAGACAGGGACCTACGAGCAGTACTTC. The encoded protein is CASSQDETGTYEQYF.